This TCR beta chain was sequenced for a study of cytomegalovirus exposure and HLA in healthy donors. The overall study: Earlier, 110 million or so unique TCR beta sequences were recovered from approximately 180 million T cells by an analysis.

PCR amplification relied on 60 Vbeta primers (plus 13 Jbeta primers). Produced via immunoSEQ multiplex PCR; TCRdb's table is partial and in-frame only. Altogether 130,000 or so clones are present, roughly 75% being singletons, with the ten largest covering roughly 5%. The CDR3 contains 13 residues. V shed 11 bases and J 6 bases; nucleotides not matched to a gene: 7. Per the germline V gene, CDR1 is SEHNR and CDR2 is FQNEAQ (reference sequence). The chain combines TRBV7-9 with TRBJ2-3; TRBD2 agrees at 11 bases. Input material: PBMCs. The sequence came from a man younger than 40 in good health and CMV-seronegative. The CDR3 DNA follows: TGTGCCCTTAGCGGGGGGGCCTTGGATACGCAGTATTTT. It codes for CALSGGALDTQYF.